These 22 T cell receptor beta chains came from one sample sequenced in a study of cytomegalovirus exposure and HLA in healthy donors. The PCR employed 60 Vbeta primers together with 13 Jbeta primers. Using immunoSEQ multiplex PCR, the repertoire was profiled, and TCRdb retains in-frame clones only, with some absent. The sample includes approximately 110,000 clones, around 73% seen only once; the top ten take 5.4%. Sequenced material: PBMCs. Every receptor here comes from a woman in her twenties or thirties in good health and CMV-seropositive.

This clone has a handful of counts. CDR3 bases: TGTGCCAGCAGCCGATTCGGACAGGGGCTCCAAGAGACCCAGTACTTC. As protein: CASSRFGQGLQETQYF. The J gene is TRBJ2-5, the V gene TRBV7-9; 9 bases line up with TRBD1. The V gene's germline CDR1 is SEHNR and CDR2 FQNEAQ (reference sequence). The CDR3 has 16 residues. The V gene end was trimmed by 5 bases and the J gene end by 1 base; junction bases not matched to a gene: 8.

The rearrangement uses TRBV27 and TRBJ1-4; no reliable D call. Germline values: CDR1 MNHEY, CDR2 SMNVEV (reference sequence). Trimming stripped 6 bases from V and 0 bases from J, with 14 bases between. The CDR3 covers 16 residues. The CDR3 protein is CASRSIQIPTNEKLFF. CDR3 DNA sequence: TGTGCCAGCAGATCGATACAGATACCAACTAATGAAAAACTGTTTTTT.

The table lists this clone with a count of one. The CDR3 sequence is CASSLLRGGTDTQYF. The CDR3 DNA is TGTGCCAGCAGCTTACTTCGGGGGGGCACAGATACGCAGTATTTT. J is TRBJ2-3 and V is TRBV7-2, with 7 bases identical to TRBD2. The CDR3 covers 15 residues. The germline V gene has CDR1 SGHTA and CDR2 FQGNSA. With V trimmed by 2 bases and J by 1 base, 3 bases remained unmatched.

A note on this clone: Different DNA sequences within this sample yield the same CDR3. V and J are TRBV6-5 and TRBJ1-6; TRBD1 matches at 7 bases. This CDR3 region has 14 residues. V shed 6 bases and J 5 bases; nucleotides not matched to a gene: 4. CDR1 is MNHEY and CDR2 is SVGAGI in the germline V gene. The CDR3 nucleotides read TGTGCCAGCAGAGCAGGGGGAAATAATTCACCCCTCCACTTT. It is translated as CASRAGGNNSPLHF.

This clone was seen a few times. J is TRBJ1-1 and V is TRBV30; D is undetermined. This CDR3 contains 11 residues. Germline CDR1 and CDR2: GTSNPN and SVGIG (reference sequence). The germline V and J ends were trimmed by 1 base and 6 bases, with 6 bases remaining between them. The CDR3 DNA reads as TGTGCCTGGAGTGGGCAAGCTGAAGCTTTCTTT. Translated: CAWSGQAEAFF.

This clone came up once. V is TRBV7-2 and J is TRBJ1-2, with 7 bases that match TRBD1. Per germline, CDR1 SGHTA and CDR2 FQGNSA. CDR3 length equals 16 residues. With 5 bases clipped from V and 8 bases from J, the junction kept 17 bases outside the gene matches. Written as DNA, the CDR3 is TGTGCCAGCAGCGCAGAGCCTGGCCGACAGGGTGAGGGCTACACCTTC. Protein product: CASSAEPGRQGEGYTF.

This clone came up a few times. V gene TRBV7-3 combines with J gene TRBJ1-1; TRBD1 matches at 7 bases. This CDR3 region has 14 residues. V lost 5 bases to trimming and J lost 0 bases; unmatched junction nucleotides: 3. Germline V gene lookup returns CDR1 SGHTA and CDR2 FQGTGA. The CDR3 loop is CASSPQGLNTEAFF. In DNA, the CDR3 is TGTGCCAGCAGCCCACAGGGGCTGAACACTGAAGCTTTCTTT.

The chain combines TRBV11-1 with TRBJ2-5; D is perhaps TRBD2 (6 bases). CDR1 is SGHAT and CDR2 is FQDESV in the germline V gene (reference sequence). The CDR3 is made up of 14 amino acids. Trimming pared 1 base from V and 4 bases from J, leaving 10 bases between. CDR3 bases: TGTGCCAGCAGCTTAGTTGCGGGGAGAGAGACCCAGTACTTC. This translates into CASSLVAGRETQYF.

Concerning this clone: The DNA is omitted, as the CDR3 cannot be located on it reliably, and the CDR3 follows TCRdb's listing. V gene TRBV5-1 combines with J gene TRBJ2-1; the table assigns TRBD2, which was not confirmed against the DNA. Germline V CDR1 and CDR2: SGHRS, YFSETQ. The CDR3 is 12 amino acids long, termini counted. The CDR3 sequence: CASSWGRGIRFF.

The CDR3 sequence is CASSPRDTSYEQYF. CDR3 nucleotides: TGCGCCAGCAGCCCCCGGGACACTTCCTACGAGCAGTACTTC. The rearrangement joins TRBV4-1 to TRBJ2-7; weak D call: TRBD1 (6 bases). V lost 4 bases and J 1 base, leaving 11 bases between the germline ends. The CDR3 spans 14 residues. CDR1 is MGHRA and CDR2 is YSYEKL in the germline V gene.

This rearrangement joins TRBV7-9 to TRBJ2-7; 7 bases fit TRBD1. Germline CDR1 reads SEHNR; CDR2 reads FQNEAQ (reference sequence). The CDR3 runs 14 residues. Trimming removed 5 bases from V and 1 base from J; junction bases left unmatched: 5. The CDR3 here is CASSDRDSSYEQYF. The CDR3 DNA sequence: TGTGCCAGCAGCGATCGGGACAGTTCCTACGAGCAGTACTTC.

A word on this clone: Other DNA sequences from this sample encode an identical CDR3 as well. This chain joins TRBV5-6 and TRBJ2-3; no firm D call. Between the trimmed V and J ends, which lost 1 base and 0 bases, there was a span of 6 bases. The germline V gene encodes CDR1 SGHDT and CDR2 YYEEEE. The CDR3 totals 14 residues. CDR3: CASSLWPSTDTQYF. The CDR3, as DNA: TGTGCCAGCAGCTTGTGGCCCAGCACAGATACGCAGTATTTT.

The J gene is TRBJ2-3, the V gene TRBV7-9; 8 nucleotides line up with TRBD1. The V and J ends lost 5 bases and 4 bases, in that order; junction bases with no gene match: 8. The CDR3 has 15 residues. Germline values: CDR1 SEHNR, CDR2 FQNEAQ (reference sequence). In nucleotides, the CDR3 is TGTGCCAGCAGCCTCGGACAGGGAAGGTCAGATACGCAGTATTTT. This sequence encodes CASSLGQGRSDTQYF.

This rearrangement joins TRBV5-6 to TRBJ2-5; D gene uncertain. The J call is uncertain, as TRBJ2-7 better fits the DNA end. There are 14 residues in the CDR3. Germline V gene lookup returns CDR1 SGHDT and CDR2 YYEEEE. CDR3 nucleotide sequence: TGTGCCAGCAGCTTGATCGACTCTCGGTACGAGCAGTACTTC. Protein product: CASSLIDSRYEQYF.

This clone is a singleton in its sample. The V call is TRBV5-6, the J call TRBJ2-3; tentative D call: TRBD2 (5 bases). The CDR3 runs 15 residues. Germline V gene lookup returns CDR1 SGHDT and CDR2 YYEEEE. Trimming pared 2 bases from V and 4 bases from J, leaving 14 bases between. The CDR3 region is CASSFLQPEADTQYF. The DNA for the CDR3 is TGTGCCAGCAGCTTTTTACAGCCGGAGGCAGATACGCAGTATTTT.

The V call is TRBV7-2, the J call TRBJ1-2; 8 bases agree with TRBD1. The CDR3 is 15 amino acids. CDR1 and CDR2 (germline): SGHTA, FQGNSA. J gave up 2 bases and V 5 bases, and 7 bases lay outside the gene matches. The CDR3 DNA is TGTGCCAGCAGCCCATCGACAGGGGACAACTATGGCTACACCTTC. Its protein product is CASSPSTGDNYGYTF.

The chain recombines TRBV28 with TRBJ1-2; D unresolved. V was shortened by 9 bases and J by 3 bases, with 14 bases between the two germline ends. The germline V gene has CDR1 MDHEN and CDR2 SYDVKM. The CDR3 spans 13 residues. CDR3 sequence: CASVRLLDYGYTF. CDR3 DNA sequence: TGTGCCAGTGTACGTCTACTTGACTATGGCTACACCTTC.

The chain couples TRBV6-5 to TRBJ1-2; D not certain. This CDR3 has 13 amino acids. Germline V CDR1 and CDR2: MNHEY, SVGAGI. The V end was cut by 9 bases, the J end by 3 bases, with 14 bases between. As DNA, the CDR3 is TGTGCCAGTAGCGACGGGCCCGACTATGGCTACACCTTC. The encoded protein is CASSDGPDYGYTF.

The V call is TRBV5-6, the J call TRBJ1-1, with 9 positions matching TRBD1. V dropped 4 bases and J dropped 7; count of bases not matched to a gene: 8. CDR3 length equals 14 residues. Germline CDR1 is SGHDT and CDR2 is YYEEEE. CDR3 residues: CASSLGQGPYEAFF. The CDR3 region has the DNA TGTGCCAGCAGCCTAGGACAGGGGCCCTATGAAGCTTTCTTT.

The rearrangement links TRBV15 to TRBJ2-7, with a weak D call TRBD1 (6 bases). Germline V lookup: CDR1 LNHNV, CDR2 YYDKDF (reference sequence). With 6 bases removed from V and 2 bases from J, the gap between germline ends came to 17 bases. The CDR3 is 15 amino acids. The CDR3 spells CATSSSATGAYEQYF. The CDR3 region has the DNA TGTGCCACCAGTTCTTCTGCGACAGGCGCCTACGAGCAGTACTTC. The full variable domain, completed using reference TRBV15 and TRBJ2-7, is DAMVIQNPRYQVTQFGKPVTLSCSQTLNHNVMYWYQQKSSQAPKLLFHYYDKDFNNEADTPDNFQSRRPNTSFCFLDIRSPGLGDTAMYLCATSSSATGAYEQYFGPGTRLTVT.

This clone occurred a few times. V gene TRBV6-6 combines with J gene TRBJ2-7; 11 bases line up with TRBD2. CDR1 MNHNY and CDR2 SVGAGI come from the germline V gene (reference sequence). V trimming: 7 bases; J trimming: 0 bases; junction bases outside the gene matches: 8. The CDR3 has 16 amino acids. This CDR3 is CASTPLAGVYSYEQYF. The CDR3 DNA reads as TGTGCCAGCACTCCACTAGCGGGGGTTTACTCCTACGAGCAGTACTTC.

CDR3 in DNA: TGTGCCAGCAGCCCGACAGGGAACTATGGCTACACCTTC. Its translation is CASSPTGNYGYTF. The V and J genes are TRBV6-4 and TRBJ1-2; 7 bases match TRBD1. Germline CDR1 and CDR2: MRHNA and SNTAGT. V shed 6 bases and J 2 bases; nucleotides not matched to a gene: 3. The CDR3 consists of 13 residues.